These 13 T cell receptor beta chains share one sample of origin, sequenced in a study of blood T cell repertoires in COVID-19. The repertoire was sequenced with immunoSEQ multiplex PCR; TCRdb's copy has only in-frame clones and lacks some. The table lists roughly 89,000 clones, about 80% of them singletons. Sequencing used peripheral blood. These receptors all stem from a woman aged 65 to 85 with acute or convalescent COVID-19.

The rearrangement uses TRBV3-1 (or the pseudogene TRBV3-2) and TRBJ2-1; D may be TRBD2 (6 bases). The CDR3 is made up of 13 amino acids. Germline V CDR1 and CDR2: LGHDT, YNNKEL (reference sequence). Between the trimmed V and J ends, which lost 5 bases and 13 bases, there was a span of 18 bases. CDR3 DNA: TGTGCCAGCAGCGCCCCCGGGACTTCACTCCAGTTCTTC. This sequence encodes CASSAPGTSLQFF.

The chain combines TRBV7-9 with TRBJ1-4; 9 positions match TRBD1. The CDR3 has 16 amino acids. Per the germline V gene, CDR1 is SEHNR and CDR2 is FQNEAQ (reference sequence). V was clipped by 2 bases and J by 8 bases; unmatched bases: 9. This CDR3 is CASSLSVDRGGEKLFF. In DNA form, the CDR3 reads TGTGCCAGCAGCTTAAGTGTGGACAGGGGAGGGGAAAAACTGTTTTTT.

This clone was found once. This rearrangement joins TRBV18 to TRBJ2-2, with TRBD2 matching 12 bases. V lost 5 bases, J lost 6 bases, and 7 bases stayed unmatched. This CDR3 has 16 residues. Germline CDR1 is KGHSH and CDR2 is LQKENI. CDR3 sequence: CASSNVRLAGAGELFF. CDR3 DNA sequence: TGTGCCAGCTCAAACGTCAGACTAGCGGGAGCCGGGGAGCTGTTTTTT.

CDR3 sequence: CASSWDNSYEQYF. In DNA, the CDR3 is TGCGCCAGCAGCTGGGACAACTCCTACGAGCAGTACTTC. The rearrangement links TRBV5-1 to TRBJ2-7; perhaps TRBD1 as D (6 bases). The germline CDR1 and CDR2 sequences are SGHRS and YFSETQ. CDR3 length equals 13 residues. Trimming removed 3 bases at V and 0 bases at J, with 7 bases between.

This clone was observed once. The chain recombines TRBV7-2 with TRBJ2-1, with a tentative D call TRBD1 (5 bases). Trimming shortened V by 1 base and J by 15 bases, and 13 bases separated the two germline ends. The CDR3 consists of 12 residues. Germline values: CDR1 SGHTA, CDR2 FQGNSA. The CDR3 protein is CASSLGRYGAFF. The CDR3 DNA reads TGTGCCAGCAGCTTAGGGCGGTATGGGGCGTTCTTC. Supplemented by reference TRBV7-2 and TRBJ2-1, the full variable domain reads GAGVSQSPSNKVTEKGKDVELRCDPISGHTALYWYRQSLGQGLEFLIYFQGNSAPDKSGLPSDRFSAERTGGSVSTLTIQRTQQEDSAVYLCASSLGRYGAFFGPGTRLTVL.

J is TRBJ1-1 and V is TRBV6-5; D perhaps matches TRBD1 (6 bases). Germline CDR1 and CDR2: MNHEY and SVGAGI. With 4 bases removed from V and 4 bases from J, the gap between germline ends came to 13 bases. The CDR3 loop spans 14 amino acids. The CDR3, as DNA: TGTGCCAGCAGTTTAGGGCCAGGGGTCACTGAAGCTTTCTTT. Residues: CASSLGPGVTEAFF.

This chain links TRBV5-1 with TRBJ1-1, with TRBD1 matching over 7 bases. The CDR3 loop spans 15 amino acids. V dropped 2 bases and J dropped 1; count of bases not matched to a gene: 5. Per germline, CDR1 SGHRS and CDR2 YFSETQ. CDR3 amino acids: CASSFGTAWNTEAFF. CDR3 DNA: TGCGCCAGCAGCTTCGGGACAGCCTGGAACACTGAAGCTTTCTTT.

This chain's CDR3 is CASSSPGTGVGYNEQFF. The CDR3 DNA reads as TGTGCCAGTAGTAGTCCCGGGACAGGGGTCGGTTACAATGAGCAGTTCTTC. V and J are TRBV19 and TRBJ2-1; 10 bases map to TRBD1. Germline CDR1 is LNHDA and CDR2 is SQIVND (reference sequence). Trimming at V came to 4 bases and at J to 4 bases, leaving 10 bases not matched to a gene. This CDR3 spans 17 amino acids. Together with reference TRBV19 and TRBJ2-1, the CDR3 gives the full variable domain: DGGITQSPKYLFRKEGQNVTLSCEQNLNHDAMYWYRQDPGQGLRLIYYSQIVNDFQKGDIAEGYSVSREKKESFPLTVTSAQKNPTAFYLCASSSPGTGVGYNEQFFGPGTRLTVL.

The gene calls are TRBV5-1 and TRBJ1-6; D remains ambiguous. The CDR3 is 14 amino acids. Germline V CDR1 and CDR2: SGHRS, YFSETQ. The V gene lost 2 bases and the J gene lost 7 bases, with 10 bases spanning the gap. The CDR3 sequence: CASSLEGRNSPLHF. The CDR3 DNA follows: TGCGCCAGCAGCTTAGAGGGAAGGAATTCACCCCTCCACTTT.

This rearrangement joins TRBV5-4 to TRBJ1-6; a possible D gene is TRBD1 (6 bases). This CDR3 is built from 15 residues. Germline CDR1 reads SGHNT; CDR2 reads YYREEE (reference sequence). Trimming stripped 2 bases from V and 0 bases from J, with 6 bases between. The CDR3 sequence: CASSLGGSYNSPLHF. The CDR3 DNA sequence: TGTGCCAGCAGCTTAGGGGGCTCCTATAATTCACCCCTCCACTTT.

The chain links TRBV29-1 to TRBJ1-1; 11 bases align to TRBD1. Germline CDR1 and CDR2: SQVTM and ANQGSEA. This CDR3 has 10 amino acids. V lost 6 bases and J lost 10; bases outside the gene matches: 1. The CDR3 region is CSVGTGGAFF. The CDR3 nucleotides are TGCAGCGTGGGGACAGGGGGAGCTTTCTTT.

The rearrangement links TRBV30 to TRBJ1-2; 7 bases are a match to TRBD1. CDR3 length: 13 residues. CDR1 and CDR2 from the germline V gene are GTSNPN and SVGIG (reference sequence). V shed 0 bases and J 2 bases; nucleotides not matched to a gene: 0. CDR3 residues: CAWSVGQNYGYTF. Written as DNA, the CDR3 is TGTGCCTGGAGTGTGGGACAGAACTATGGCTACACCTTC.

The rearrangement links TRBV5-4 to TRBJ1-2; 12 nucleotides agree with TRBD1. The length of the CDR3 is 17 residues. J gave up 0 bases and V 4 bases, and 7 bases lay outside the gene matches. Germline assignment: CDR1 SGHNT and CDR2 YYREEE (reference sequence). CDR3: CASSLGQGAQTNYGYTF. In nucleotides, the CDR3 is TGTGCCAGCAGCCTGGGACAGGGGGCGCAAACTAACTATGGCTACACCTTC.